These 27 T cell receptor beta chains originate from one sample sequenced in a study of shared clonotypes between healthy human individuals. Generated by immunoSEQ multiplex PCR, the TCRdb table keeps only in-frame clones and is missing some. The table has 2 million to 3 million clones, approximately 94% seen once; the top ten hold more than 0.35%. The specimen was naive CD4+ T cells from PBMCs. As for subset: CD45RA+ positively selected. These receptors all come from a man between 18 and 29 years old in good health. Some clones in this sample may be carry-over from other donors' samples.

This clone was counted once. The rearrangement links TRBV5-1 to TRBJ1-1; no definite D call. The germline gives CDR1 SGHRS, CDR2 YFSETQ. V was shortened by 4 bases and J by 1 base, with 14 bases between the two germline ends. The CDR3 is 15 amino acids. This CDR3 is CASSPLTAQNTEAFF. In DNA form, the CDR3 reads TGCGCCAGCAGCCCCTTGACGGCCCAGAACACTGAAGCTTTCTTT. The whole variable domain, remainder taken from reference TRBV5-1 and TRBJ1-1, is KAGVTQTPRYLIKTRGQQVTLSCSPISGHRSVSWYQQTPGQGLQFLFEYFSETQRNKGNFPGRFSGRQFSNSRSEMNVSTLELGDSALYLCASSPLTAQNTEAFFGQGTRLTVV.

The chain is built from TRBV20-1 and TRBJ1-1; D gene ambiguous. From germline, CDR1 is DFQATT and CDR2 SNEGSKA (reference sequence). There are 11 residues in the CDR3. Trimming pared 3 bases from V and 4 bases from J, leaving 6 bases between. The CDR3 DNA reads TGCAGTGCTAGGTATACCACTGAAGCTTTCTTT. Protein sequence: CSARYTTEAFF.

J is TRBJ2-3 and V is TRBV7-2, with no clear D. This CDR3 has 15 residues. Trimming cost V 5 bases and J 3 bases, with 15 bases left between them. Per the germline V gene, CDR1 is SGHTA and CDR2 is FQGNSA. The CDR3 bases are TGTGCCAGCAGCCCAGGAGCGAGGTGGACAGATACGCAGTATTTT. Its translation is CASSPGARWTDTQYF.

The chain combines TRBV7-3 with TRBJ2-5, with 13 positions matching TRBD2. Germline CDR1 SGHTA, CDR2 FQGTGA. Unmatched junction bases numbered 6, after V lost 4 bases and J lost 1 base. The CDR3 consists of 17 residues. The CDR3 loop reads CASSSSGLAGTQETQYF. In DNA form, the CDR3 reads TGTGCCAGCAGCTCGTCGGGACTAGCGGGAACCCAAGAGACCCAGTACTTC.

V and J are TRBV28 and TRBJ1-5, with a weak D call TRBD1 (6 bases). The CDR3 is made up of 19 amino acids. Germline lookup yields CDR1 MDHEN and CDR2 SYDVKM. Deletions cut 2 bases from V and 0 bases from J, with 20 bases between. The DNA of the CDR3 is TGTGCCAGCAGTTTACTGACCGGGACATGGGATGATAGCAATCAGCCCCAGCATTTT. Its translation: CASSLLTGTWDDSNQPQHF.

The chain has TRBV28 and TRBJ1-2, with D perhaps TRBD1 (6 bases). Trimming pared 6 bases from V and 8 bases from J, leaving 19 bases between. The germline V gene has CDR1 MDHEN and CDR2 SYDVKM. This CDR3 is built from 14 residues. The CDR3 DNA is TGTGCCAGCAGACAAACCTCGGACAGACCAGGCTACACCTTC. Translating it yields CASRQTSDRPGYTF.

This clone was seen only once. The V call is TRBV11-2, the J call TRBJ2-1; D is ambiguous. The CDR3 runs to 16 residues. Germline lookup yields CDR1 SGHAT and CDR2 FQNNGV. The germline V and J ends were trimmed by 5 bases and 4 bases, with 18 bases remaining between them. In DNA, the CDR3 is TGTGCCAGCAGCCCCGCATCCGTGACTCAGTACAATGAGCAGTTCTTC. It yields the protein CASSPASVTQYNEQFF.

The V call is TRBV29-1, the J call TRBJ1-2; D call uncertain. V gave up 7 bases and J gave up 3 bases, with 15 bases separating them. The CDR3 runs to 13 residues. Germline lookup yields CDR1 SQVTM and CDR2 ANQGSEA. This CDR3 is CSAVVSGDYGYTF. The CDR3, as DNA: TGCAGCGCTGTGGTCTCGGGCGACTATGGCTACACCTTC.

A word on this clone: Other nucleotide sequences in the sample specify the same CDR3. The rearrangement links TRBV28 to TRBJ2-3; no reliable D call. The CDR3 is made up of 12 amino acids. CDR1 MDHEN and CDR2 SYDVKM come from the germline V gene. V gave up 8 bases and J gave up 0 bases, with 6 bases separating them. CDR3 residues: CASLRSTDTQYF. Here the CDR3 DNA reads TGTGCCAGCCTTAGGAGCACAGATACGCAGTATTTT.

This clone appeared a single time. The V gene is TRBV6-4, the J gene TRBJ2-3; TRBD2 agrees at 12 bases. Unmatched junction bases numbered 0, after V lost 3 bases and J lost 5 bases. Germline-derived CDR1 and CDR2 are MRHNA and SNTAGT. The length of the CDR3 is 14 residues. CDR3 nucleotides: TGTGCCAGCAGTGAGGGACTAGCGGGAGATACGCAGTATTTT. Its protein is CASSEGLAGDTQYF.

The gene calls are TRBV4-1 and TRBJ2-2, with 9 nucleotides matching TRBD1. The V gene end was trimmed by 4 bases and the J gene end by 7 bases; junction bases not matched to a gene: 7. CDR3 length: 15 amino acids. Germline V CDR1 and CDR2: MGHRA, YSYEKL. In DNA, the CDR3 is TGCGCCAGCAGCCCGGGGGACAGGGATGGCGGGGAGCTGTTTTTT. Protein sequence: CASSPGDRDGGELFF.

The genes are TRBV7-9 and TRBJ1-2; 8 positions match TRBD1. V lost 7 bases, J lost 8 bases, and 6 bases stayed unmatched. Germline V lookup: CDR1 SEHNR, CDR2 FQNEAQ (reference sequence). This CDR3 has 12 residues. CDR3 loop: CASNPTGGGYTF. CDR3 nucleotide sequence: TGTGCCAGCAACCCCACAGGGGGAGGCTACACCTTC.

This chain connects TRBV19 to TRBJ1-4; tentatively, D is TRBD1 (5 bases). The V gene's germline CDR1 is LNHDA and CDR2 SQIVND (reference sequence). CDR3 size: 15 residues. V lost 5 bases, J lost 2 bases, and 12 bases lay in between. The CDR3 nucleotides are TGTGCCAGTAGTTCCCCTGGGGCTACTAATGAAAAACTGTTTTTT. This gives the protein CASSSPGATNEKLFF.

The chain joins TRBV5-1 to TRBJ1-2, with no clear D. The ends were cut back, 2 bases at V and 4 bases at J, with 12 bases in the middle. Germline CDR1 SGHRS, CDR2 YFSETQ. The CDR3 has 14 residues. CDR3 nucleotide sequence: TGCGCCAGCAGCTTTAGCGATACGGTCTATGGCTACACCTTC. Residues: CASSFSDTVYGYTF.

This sequence joins TRBV21-1 and TRBJ2-3; no DNA check was done on the table's D call, TRBD1. TRBV21-1 counts as a pseudogene. CDR3 size: 15 residues. In nucleotides, the CDR3 is TGTGCCAGCAGCAATCAGGGCGCGTTCACAGATACGCAGTATTTT. Protein product: CASSNQGAFTDTQYF.

V is TRBV18 and J is TRBJ2-3; D is ambiguous. This CDR3 spans 17 amino acids. Germline lookup yields CDR1 KGHSH and CDR2 LQKENI. Trimming cost V 2 bases and J 3 bases, with 18 bases left between them. The CDR3 reads CASSPEISWYRTDTQYF. The CDR3 DNA reads as TGTGCCAGCTCACCAGAGATAAGCTGGTATAGGACAGATACGCAGTATTTT. Full variable domain (rest looked up from reference TRBV18 and TRBJ2-3): NAGVMQNPRHLVRRRGQEARLRCSPMKGHSHVYWYRQLPEEGLKFMVYLQKENIIDESGMPKERFSAEFPKEGPSILRIQQVVRGDSAAYFCASSPEISWYRTDTQYFGPGTRLTVL.

V gene TRBV25-1 combines with J gene TRBJ1-2; D not resolved. Germline V gives CDR1 MGHDK, CDR2 SYGVNS. The length of the CDR3 is 14 residues. The germline V and J ends were trimmed by 1 base and 7 bases, with 13 bases remaining between them. CDR3 residues: CASSEFSGWRGYTF. DNA of the CDR3: TGTGCCAGCAGTGAATTTTCGGGGTGGCGTGGCTACACCTTC.

This chain uses TRBV6-1 with TRBJ2-7; perhaps TRBD2 as D (6 bases). Germline lookup yields CDR1 MNHNS and CDR2 SASEGT. This CDR3 has 14 amino acids. Trimming pared 1 base from V and 3 bases from J, leaving 10 bases between. This CDR3 reads CASSEVGGFYEQYF. DNA for the CDR3: TGTGCCAGCAGTGAAGTCGGGGGATTCTACGAGCAGTACTTC.

This chain links TRBV7-9 with TRBJ1-5; 8 nucleotides match TRBD1. This CDR3 contains 15 residues. The V and J ends lost 4 bases and 1 base, in that order; junction bases with no gene match: 3. Per germline, CDR1 SEHNR and CDR2 FQNEAQ (reference sequence). This CDR3 reads CASSSQGVSNQPQHF. CDR3 coding DNA: TGTGCCAGCAGCTCACAGGGGGTGAGCAATCAGCCCCAGCATTTT. The whole variable domain, filled in from reference TRBV7-9 and TRBJ1-5, reads DTGVSQNPRHKITKRGQNVTFRCDPISEHNRLYWYRQTLGQGPEFLTYFQNEAQLEKSRLLSDRFSAERPKGSFSTLEIQRTEQGDSAMYLCASSSQGVSNQPQHFGDGTRLSIL.

DNA for the CDR3: TGTGCCAGCAGCTTGCAACAGAGACAGGGGGCTGAAGTGAACTATGGCTACACCTTC. Translated, it gives CASSLQQRQGAEVNYGYTF. The chain links TRBV5-6 to TRBJ1-2, with 10 positions matching TRBD1. J lost 2 bases, V lost 1 base, and 14 bases had no gene match. Germline loops: CDR1 SGHDT, CDR2 YYEEEE. The CDR3 is 19 amino acids.

This clone was observed once. The V and J genes are TRBV18 and TRBJ2-3; 7 nucleotides match TRBD1. This CDR3 is 15 amino acids long. After removal of 5 bases from V and 2 bases from J, the junction contained 7 bases not matched to a gene. CDR1 KGHSH and CDR2 LQKENI come from the germline V gene. The CDR3 DNA reads as TGTGCCAGCTCAGCCGGGACAGATATCACAGATACGCAGTATTTT. Encoded protein: CASSAGTDITDTQYF. Supplemented by reference TRBV18 and TRBJ2-3, the full variable domain reads NAGVMQNPRHLVRRRGQEARLRCSPMKGHSHVYWYRQLPEEGLKFMVYLQKENIIDESGMPKERFSAEFPKEGPSILRIQQVVRGDSAAYFCASSAGTDITDTQYFGPGTRLTVL.

The V call is TRBV11-2, the J call TRBJ2-1, with 7 bases fitting TRBD2. This CDR3 has 15 amino acids. Per the germline V gene, CDR1 is SGHAT and CDR2 is FQNNGV. With V trimmed by 0 bases and J by 16 bases, 15 bases remained unmatched. The DNA of the CDR3 is TGTGCCAGCAGCTTAGATGACTTCCGAGCGGGACGACGCTTCTTC. This translates into CASSLDDFRAGRRFF.

Only one count was recorded for this clone. The rearrangement joins TRBV18 to TRBJ2-7, with 11 bases that match TRBD1. V lost 3 bases to trimming and J lost 4 bases; unmatched junction nucleotides: 8. This CDR3 is built from 16 residues. Germline CDR1 and CDR2: KGHSH and LQKENI. CDR3 region: CASSPPPDRGHYEQYF. CDR3 in DNA: TGTGCCAGCTCACCCCCTCCGGACAGGGGGCATTACGAGCAGTACTTC.

The genes are TRBV6-5 and TRBJ2-2, with TRBD2 as a possible D gene (5 bases). Germline CDR1 reads MNHEY; CDR2 reads SVGAGI. V was clipped by 6 bases and J by 2 bases, with 13 bases between them. The CDR3 spans 15 residues. The chain's CDR3 is CASRKPGTNTGELFF. The CDR3 DNA sequence: TGTGCCAGCAGGAAGCCGGGAACCAACACCGGGGAGCTGTTTTTT.

The chain links TRBV27 to TRBJ2-3; TRBD2 matches 13 bases. J lost 5 bases, V lost 4 bases, and 9 bases had no gene match. Germline V CDR1 and CDR2: MNHEY, SMNVEV (reference sequence). This CDR3 has 17 amino acids. The DNA of the CDR3 is TGTGCCAGCAGTTCCAGGACTAGCGGGAGAGTTGTAGATACGCAGTATTTT. Amino acids: CASSSRTSGRVVDTQYF.

The chain links TRBV28 to TRBJ1-5; 7 nucleotides line up with TRBD1. This CDR3 has 13 residues. Per the germline V gene, CDR1 is MDHEN and CDR2 is SYDVKM. The J segment lost 9 bases and the V segment lost 4 bases, leaving 6 bases of the junction unmatched. This chain's CDR3 is CASSSGGSWPQHF. CDR3 nucleotide sequence: TGTGCCAGCAGTTCAGGGGGTTCTTGGCCCCAGCATTTT.

The rearrangement links TRBV7-9 to TRBJ2-1; possible D gene TRBD1, 6 bases. The ends were cut back, 3 bases at V and 6 bases at J, with 9 bases in the middle. Germline assignment: CDR1 SEHNR and CDR2 FQNEAQ (reference sequence). The CDR3 contains 13 residues. The CDR3 protein is CASSLVDSNEQFF. The CDR3 coding sequence is TGTGCCAGCAGCTTGGTGGACAGCAATGAGCAGTTCTTC.